The subject of this entry is one T cell receptor (beta chain). Its specificity is unknown. The sample providers were healthy Caucasian people from Russia, aged roughly 6 to 90. The V end lost 5 bases, the J end lost 10 bases, and 6 bases lay between the germline ends. The CDR3 length is 10 residues. Germline V gives CDR1 MNHEY, CDR2 SVGEGT. The entry originates in a study of blood T cells in healthy people across ages. Study information: When template switching was applied, about one barcoded beta molecule was captured per two T cells.

Overall study findings and caveats: Comparison with aged donors showed that long-lived donors had more naive CD4+ cells and higher diversity. Reliance upon unsorted PBMCs precluded definitive naive versus antigen-experienced comparison.

Combining a sample-barcoded 5' primer with a J-beta primer mix, a second PCR ran for roughly 6 to 12 cycles. TCRdb re-called the 5' RACE reads with MiXCR, one entry per CDR3 protein. The sample includes 700,000 to 950,000 distinct CDR3 sequences, roughly 64% seen only once; the top ten take about 20%. This receptor was obtained from a man aged 25 to 40 in good health. The specimen was blood. The rearrangement joins TRBV6-2 or TRBV6-3 to TRBJ2-1, with D tentatively TRBD1 (5 bases). The CDR3 bases are TGTGCCAGCAGTGCAGGGGAGCAGTTCTTC. As protein: CASSAGEQFF.